This entry features one T cell receptor beta chain sequence. The entry originates in a study of blood T cell repertoires in COVID-19. The CDR3 is 15 residues long. Germline V CDR1 and CDR2: SGHNT, YYREEE (reference sequence). Trimming took 0 bases from V and 7 from J; bases not matched to a gene: 5. Repertoires were generated with immunoSEQ multiplex PCR, while TCRdb's copy carries only in-frame clones and drops some. The sample consists of fewer than 300,000 clones, 75% to 95% of them appearing once. The J gene is TRBJ2-7, the V gene TRBV5-4; TRBD1 matches at 12 bases. The specimen sequenced was peripheral blood. The sequence was collected from a person aged 18-29 years with COVID-19, enrolled during active disease. CDR3 coding DNA: TGTGCCAGCAGCTTGGGGGGACAGGGGGCGCGGGAGCAGTACTTC. Translated: CASSLGGQGAREQYF.